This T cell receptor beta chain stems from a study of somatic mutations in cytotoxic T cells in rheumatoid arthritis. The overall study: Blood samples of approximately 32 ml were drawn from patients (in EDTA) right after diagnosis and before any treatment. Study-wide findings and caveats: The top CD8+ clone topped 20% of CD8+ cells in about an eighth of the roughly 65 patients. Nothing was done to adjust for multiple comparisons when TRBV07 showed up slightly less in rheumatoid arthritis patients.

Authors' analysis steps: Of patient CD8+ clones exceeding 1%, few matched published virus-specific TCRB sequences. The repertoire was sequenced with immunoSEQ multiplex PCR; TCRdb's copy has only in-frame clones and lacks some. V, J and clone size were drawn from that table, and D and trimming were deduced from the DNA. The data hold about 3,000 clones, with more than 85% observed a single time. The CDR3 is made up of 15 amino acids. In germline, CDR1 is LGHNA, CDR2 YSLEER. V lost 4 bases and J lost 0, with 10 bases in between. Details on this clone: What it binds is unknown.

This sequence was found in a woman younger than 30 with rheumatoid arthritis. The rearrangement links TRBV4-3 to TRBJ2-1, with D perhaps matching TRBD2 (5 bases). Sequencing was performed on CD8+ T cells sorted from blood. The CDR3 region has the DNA TGCGCCAGCAGCCCAGCGGACGACTCCTACAATGAGCAGTTCTTC. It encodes CASSPADDSYNEQFF.